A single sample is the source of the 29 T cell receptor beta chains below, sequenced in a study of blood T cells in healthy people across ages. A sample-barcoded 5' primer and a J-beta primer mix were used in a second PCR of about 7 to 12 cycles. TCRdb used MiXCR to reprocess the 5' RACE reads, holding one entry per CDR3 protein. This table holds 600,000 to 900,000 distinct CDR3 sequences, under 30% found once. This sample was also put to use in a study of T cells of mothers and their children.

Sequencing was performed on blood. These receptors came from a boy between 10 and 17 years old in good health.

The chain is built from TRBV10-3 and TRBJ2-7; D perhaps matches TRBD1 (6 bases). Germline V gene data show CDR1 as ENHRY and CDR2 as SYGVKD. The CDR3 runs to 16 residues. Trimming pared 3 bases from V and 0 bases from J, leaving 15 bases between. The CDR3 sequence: CAISDFRGMSSYEQYF. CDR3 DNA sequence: TGTGCCATCAGTGATTTCAGGGGAATGAGCTCCTACGAGCAGTACTTC.

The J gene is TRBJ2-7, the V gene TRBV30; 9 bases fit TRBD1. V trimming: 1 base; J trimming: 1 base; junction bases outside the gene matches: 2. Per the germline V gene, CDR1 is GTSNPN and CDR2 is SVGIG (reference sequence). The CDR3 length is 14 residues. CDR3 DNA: TGTGCCTGGAGTGGGACAGGGGTTTCCTACGAGCAGTACTTC. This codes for CAWSGTGVSYEQYF.

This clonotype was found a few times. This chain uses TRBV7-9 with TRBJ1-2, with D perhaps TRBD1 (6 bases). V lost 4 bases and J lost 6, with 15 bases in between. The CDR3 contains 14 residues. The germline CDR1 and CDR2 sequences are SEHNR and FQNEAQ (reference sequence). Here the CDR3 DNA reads TGTGCCAGCAGCTCTTCTGGGGCAGGGGATGGCTACACCTTC. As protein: CASSSSGAGDGYTF.

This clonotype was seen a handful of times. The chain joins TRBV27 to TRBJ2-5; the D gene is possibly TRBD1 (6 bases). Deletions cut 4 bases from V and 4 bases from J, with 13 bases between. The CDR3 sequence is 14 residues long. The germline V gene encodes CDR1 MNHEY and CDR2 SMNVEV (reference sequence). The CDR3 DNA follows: TGTGCCAGCAGTTCGTCAGGGGCGCTAGAGACCCAGTACTTC. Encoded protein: CASSSSGALETQYF.

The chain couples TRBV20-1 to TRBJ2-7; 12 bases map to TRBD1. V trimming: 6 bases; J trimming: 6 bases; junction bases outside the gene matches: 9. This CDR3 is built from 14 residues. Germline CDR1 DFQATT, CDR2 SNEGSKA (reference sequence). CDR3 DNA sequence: TGCAGTGCCAAACCTGGGACAGGGGGCCGCGAGCAGTACTTC. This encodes CSAKPGTGGREQYF.

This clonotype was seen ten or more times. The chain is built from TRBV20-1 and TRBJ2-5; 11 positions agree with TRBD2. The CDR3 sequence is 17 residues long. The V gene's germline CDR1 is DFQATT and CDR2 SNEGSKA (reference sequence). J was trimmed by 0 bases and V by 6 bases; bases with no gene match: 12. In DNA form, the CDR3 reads TGCAGTGCCCCAACAGCACTAGCGGGGGCTTACCAAGAGACCCAGTACTTC. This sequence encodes CSAPTALAGAYQETQYF.

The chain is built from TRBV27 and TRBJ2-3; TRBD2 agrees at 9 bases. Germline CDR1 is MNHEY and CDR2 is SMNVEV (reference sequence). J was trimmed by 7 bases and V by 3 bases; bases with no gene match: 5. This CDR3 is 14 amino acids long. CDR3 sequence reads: CASSLASGAYTQYF. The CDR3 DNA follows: TGTGCCAGCAGTTTGGCTAGCGGGGCGTATACGCAGTATTTT.

CDR3 sequence (DNA): TGTGCCAGCAGTTACACCAAGGGACAGGGAGGCGAGCAGTACTTC. Translating gives CASSYTKGQGGEQYF. This chain links TRBV6-5 with TRBJ2-7, with TRBD1 identical over 9 bases. V lost 2 bases and J lost 6; bases outside the gene matches: 8. This CDR3 has 15 residues. From germline, CDR1 is MNHEY and CDR2 SVGAGI.

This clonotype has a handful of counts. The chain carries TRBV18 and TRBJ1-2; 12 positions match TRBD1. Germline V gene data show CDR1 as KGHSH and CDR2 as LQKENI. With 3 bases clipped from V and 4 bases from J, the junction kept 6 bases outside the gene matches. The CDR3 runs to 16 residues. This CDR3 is CASSPSRDRGPYGYTF. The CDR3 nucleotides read TGTGCCAGCTCACCCTCTCGGGACAGGGGGCCCTATGGCTACACCTTC. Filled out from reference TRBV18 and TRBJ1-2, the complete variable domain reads NAGVMQNPRHLVRRRGQEARLRCSPMKGHSHVYWYRQLPEEGLKFMVYLQKENIIDESGMPKERFSAEFPKEGPSILRIQQVVRGDSAAYFCASSPSRDRGPYGYTFGSGTRLTVV.

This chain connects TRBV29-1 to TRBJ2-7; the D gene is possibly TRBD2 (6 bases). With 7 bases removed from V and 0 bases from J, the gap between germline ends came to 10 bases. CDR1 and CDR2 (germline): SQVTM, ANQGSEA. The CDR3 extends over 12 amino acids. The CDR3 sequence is CSAGRSSYEQYF. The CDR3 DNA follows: TGCAGCGCTGGGAGGAGCTCCTACGAGCAGTACTTC.

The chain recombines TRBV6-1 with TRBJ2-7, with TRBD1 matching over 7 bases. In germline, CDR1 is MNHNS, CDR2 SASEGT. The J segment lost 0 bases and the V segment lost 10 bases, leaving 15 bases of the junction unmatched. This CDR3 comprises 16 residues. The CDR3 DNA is TGTGCCACGGCCCCCGGACAGGCTATAAGCTCCTACGAGCAGTACTTC. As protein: CATAPGQAISSYEQYF.

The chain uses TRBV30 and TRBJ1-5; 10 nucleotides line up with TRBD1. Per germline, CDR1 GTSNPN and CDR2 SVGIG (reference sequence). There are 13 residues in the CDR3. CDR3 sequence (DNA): TGTGCTGGGTCGACAGGGGGCGGTCAGCCCCAGCATTTT. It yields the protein CAGSTGGGQPQHF.

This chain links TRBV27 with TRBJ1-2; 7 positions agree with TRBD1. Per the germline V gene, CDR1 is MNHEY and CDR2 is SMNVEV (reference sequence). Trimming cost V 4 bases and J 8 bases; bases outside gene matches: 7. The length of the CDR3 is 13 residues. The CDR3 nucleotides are TGTGCCAGCAGTTCGAAGGGGGCGTCGGGCTACACCTTC. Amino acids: CASSSKGASGYTF.

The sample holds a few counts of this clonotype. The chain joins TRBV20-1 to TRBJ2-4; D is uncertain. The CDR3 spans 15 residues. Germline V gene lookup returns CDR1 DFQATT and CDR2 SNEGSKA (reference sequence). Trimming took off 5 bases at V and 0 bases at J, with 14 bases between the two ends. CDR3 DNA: TGCAGTGCTCAGGAAGGCCCACTAGCCAAAAACATTCAGTACTTC. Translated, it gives CSAQEGPLAKNIQYF.

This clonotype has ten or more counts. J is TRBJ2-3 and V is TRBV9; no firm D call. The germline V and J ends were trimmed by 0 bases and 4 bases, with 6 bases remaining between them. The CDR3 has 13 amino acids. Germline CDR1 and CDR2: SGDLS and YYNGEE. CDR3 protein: CASSVGIPDTQYF. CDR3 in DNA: TGTGCCAGCAGCGTAGGAATCCCAGATACGCAGTATTTT. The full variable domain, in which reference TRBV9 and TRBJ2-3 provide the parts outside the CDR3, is DSGVTQTPKHLITATGQRVTLRCSPRSGDLSVYWYQQSLDQGLQFLIQYYNGEERAKGNILERFSAQQFPDLHSELNLSSLELGDSALYFCASSVGIPDTQYFGPGTRLTVL.

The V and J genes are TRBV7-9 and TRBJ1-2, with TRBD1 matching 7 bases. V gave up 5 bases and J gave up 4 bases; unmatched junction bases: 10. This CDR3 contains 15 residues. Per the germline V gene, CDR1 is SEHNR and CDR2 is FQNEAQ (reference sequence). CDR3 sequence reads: CASSPRGGAVYGYTF. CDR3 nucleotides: TGTGCCAGCAGCCCCAGGGGGGGTGCAGTCTATGGCTACACCTTC. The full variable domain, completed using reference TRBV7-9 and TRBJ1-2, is DTGVSQNPRHKITKRGQNVTFRCDPISEHNRLYWYRQTLGQGPEFLTYFQNEAQLEKSRLLSDRFSAERPKGSFSTLEIQRTEQGDSAMYLCASSPRGGAVYGYTFGSGTRLTVV.

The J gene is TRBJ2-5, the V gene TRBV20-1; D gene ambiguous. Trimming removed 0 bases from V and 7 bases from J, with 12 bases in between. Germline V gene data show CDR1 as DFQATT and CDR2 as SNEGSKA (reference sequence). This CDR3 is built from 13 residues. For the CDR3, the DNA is TGCAGTGCTAGAGATCTGTCTTCGGGGACCCAGTACTTC. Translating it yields CSARDLSSGTQYF.

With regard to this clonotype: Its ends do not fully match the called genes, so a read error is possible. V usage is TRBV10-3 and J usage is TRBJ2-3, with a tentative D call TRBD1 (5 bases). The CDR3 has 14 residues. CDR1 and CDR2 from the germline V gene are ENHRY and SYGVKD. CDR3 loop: CAISEQRTTGTQYF. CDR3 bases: TGTGCCATCAGTGAACAGCGCACCACAGGTACGCAGTATTTT.

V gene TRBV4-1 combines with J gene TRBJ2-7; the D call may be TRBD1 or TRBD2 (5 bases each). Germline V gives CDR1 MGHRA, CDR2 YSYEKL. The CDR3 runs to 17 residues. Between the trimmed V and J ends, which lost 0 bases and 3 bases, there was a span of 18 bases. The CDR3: CASSQEGDPRFLYEQYF. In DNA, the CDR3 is TGCGCCAGCAGCCAAGAGGGGGACCCTAGGTTCCTCTACGAGCAGTACTTC.

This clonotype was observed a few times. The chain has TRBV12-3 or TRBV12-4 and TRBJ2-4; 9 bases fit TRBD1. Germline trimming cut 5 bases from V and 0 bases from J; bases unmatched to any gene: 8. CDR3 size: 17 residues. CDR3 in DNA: TGTGCCAGCAGTCTACCGGGGACAGGGCGAGCCAAAAACATTCAGTACTTC. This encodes CASSLPGTGRAKNIQYF.

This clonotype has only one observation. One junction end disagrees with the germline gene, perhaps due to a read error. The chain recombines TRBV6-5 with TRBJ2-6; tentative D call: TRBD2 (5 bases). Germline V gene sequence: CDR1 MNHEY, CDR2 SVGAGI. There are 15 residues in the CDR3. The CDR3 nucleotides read TGTGCCAGCAGTGGACGGGATCCCGGGCCCAACGTTCTGACTTTC. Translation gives CASSGRDPGPNVLTF.

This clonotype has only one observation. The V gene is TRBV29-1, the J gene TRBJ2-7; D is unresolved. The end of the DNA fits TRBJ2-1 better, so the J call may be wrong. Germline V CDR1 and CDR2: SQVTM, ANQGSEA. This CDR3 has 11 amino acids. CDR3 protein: CSVRIFGEQFF. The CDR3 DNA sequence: TGCAGCGTACGGATTTTTGGTGAGCAGTTCTTC.

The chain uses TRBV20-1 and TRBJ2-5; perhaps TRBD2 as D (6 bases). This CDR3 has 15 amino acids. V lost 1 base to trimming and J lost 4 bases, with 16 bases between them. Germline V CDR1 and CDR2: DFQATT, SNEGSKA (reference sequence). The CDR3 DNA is TGCAGTGCTAGAGCGCCGGGACTTCGGGGAGAGACCCAGTACTTC. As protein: CSARAPGLRGETQYF.

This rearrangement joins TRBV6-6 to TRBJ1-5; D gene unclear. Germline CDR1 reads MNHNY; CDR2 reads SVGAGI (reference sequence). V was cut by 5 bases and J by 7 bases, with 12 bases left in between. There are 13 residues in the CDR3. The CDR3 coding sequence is TGTGCCAGCAGTCAGCAATCTCGACAGCCCCAGCATTTT. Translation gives CASSQQSRQPQHF.

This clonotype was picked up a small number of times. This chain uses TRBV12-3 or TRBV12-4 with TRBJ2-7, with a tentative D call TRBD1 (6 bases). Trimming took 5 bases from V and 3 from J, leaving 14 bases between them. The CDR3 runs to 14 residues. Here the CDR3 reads CASSTGTGHYEQYF. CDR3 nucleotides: TGTGCCAGCAGTACCGGAACAGGGCACTACGAGCAGTACTTC.

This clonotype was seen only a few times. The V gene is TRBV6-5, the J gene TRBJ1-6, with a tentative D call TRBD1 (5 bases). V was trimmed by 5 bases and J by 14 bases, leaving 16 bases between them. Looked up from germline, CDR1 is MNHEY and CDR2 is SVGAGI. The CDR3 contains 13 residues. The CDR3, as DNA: TGTGCCAGCAGTCCCCCGGGGGGTCGGACCCTCCACTTT. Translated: CASSPPGGRTLHF.

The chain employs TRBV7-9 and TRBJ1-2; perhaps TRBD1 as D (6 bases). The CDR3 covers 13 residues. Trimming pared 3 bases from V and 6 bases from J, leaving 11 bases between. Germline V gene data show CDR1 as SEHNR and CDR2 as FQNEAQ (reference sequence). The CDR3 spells CASSLGQEHGYTF. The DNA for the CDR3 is TGTGCCAGCAGCTTGGGACAAGAACATGGCTACACCTTC.

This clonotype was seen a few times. The CDR3 nucleotides read TGCAGTGCTAGAGAAAATCCGCTCTTTGGCTACACCTTC. Its protein product is CSARENPLFGYTF. J is TRBJ1-2 and V is TRBV20-1; D remains unclear. Deletions cut 0 bases from V and 7 bases from J, with 12 bases between. The CDR3 has 13 amino acids. Germline assignment: CDR1 DFQATT and CDR2 SNEGSKA (reference sequence).

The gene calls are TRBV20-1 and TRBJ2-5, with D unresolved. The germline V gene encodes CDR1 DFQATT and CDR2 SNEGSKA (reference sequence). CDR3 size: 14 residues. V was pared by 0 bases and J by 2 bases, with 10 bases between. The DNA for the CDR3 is TGCAGTGCTAGAGATTGGCAGGTTCAAGAGACCCAGTACTTC. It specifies CSARDWQVQETQYF.